This record looks at one T cell receptor (beta chain) sequence and its context. What it binds is not known. This record belongs to a study of identifying expanded T cells in peripheral blood. Per germline, CDR1 SGHTA and CDR2 FQGTGA. This CDR3 is 18 amino acids long. V gave up 5 bases and J gave up 4 bases, with 26 bases separating them. Sequencing was performed with immunoSEQ multiplex PCR; in TCRdb, only in-frame clones are kept and a portion is missing. This table holds about 100,000 clones, 88% found once. Healthy donors had no documented immune events, such as infections, while sampled. Regarding the study as a whole: Clone count variance between roughly 2-week samples rose with total template count. Differentially abundant clones: roughly 1.2 between replicates, approximately 16 at approximately 13 days, approximately 18 at four.

The origin of this receptor is a person between 18 and 75 years old in good health. Sequencing was done on a sample of blood. The chain recombines TRBV7-3 with TRBJ2-5; D possibly uses TRBD1 or TRBD2 (6 bases each). CDR3 coding DNA: TGTGCCAGCAGCCCCGGCCGTGGGGGGCGGGTGGAAGGAGAGACCCAGTACTTC. Residues: CASSPGRGGRVEGETQYF.